This T cell receptor beta chain was identified during a study of CXCR3-negative and CXCR3-positive naive CD8 T cells. The CDR3 has 17 amino acids. Germline loops: CDR1 PRHDT, CDR2 FYEKMQ (reference sequence). UMI-labeled 5' RACE TRB cDNA libraries were prepared from the cells. After re-calling the 5' RACE reads, TCRdb lists one entry per CDR3 protein, DNA absent. The sample spans about 130,000 distinct CDR3 sequences; the ten largest clones claim approximately 0.3%. As to this clonotype: Its cognate antigen is unknown.

Points from the study as a whole: Relative to memory CD8+ cells, whose diversity was much lower, both naive subsets had comparably high diversity. TRBV-TRBJ usage was alike in naive CXCR3-negative and CXCR3-positive cells but differed in memory cells.

The J gene is TRBJ2-1, the V gene TRBV13; TCRdb selects TRBD1, and the lack of DNA leaves this call unchecked. The sequencing sample was made of naive CXCR3- CD8+ T cells from blood. Regarding subset: CD45RO-CCR7+CD27+CD95- naive CD8+ T cells lacking CXCR3 (TNR3-). The TCR originated in a human donor in good health. Some clones in this sample may be carry-over from other donors' samples. This CDR3 reads CASSWGGSQGADNEQFF.